The clone carrying this TCR beta chain was recorded only once. Trimming cost V 1 base and J 5 bases; bases outside gene matches: 4. The CDR3 has 17 residues. Germline loops: CDR1 MNHNS, CDR2 SASEGT. Original analysis: The authors estimated nucleated cell counts from reference gene primer amplification. Data came from immunoSEQ multiplex PCR; TCRdb stores just in-frame clones and leaves some out. For V, J and clone size, that table is used; D and trimming come from the DNA. The sample consists of more than 85,000 clones, over 65% of them appearing once. The data belong to a study of blood T cell repertoires in COVID-19. Study context: Samples of COVID-19 (acute and convalescent) were obtained from the United States, Italy and Spain. Sources were T cells, B-cell-depleted T cells, or PBMCs; the material itself was cDNA or gDNA.

Specimen: peripheral blood. This TCR was recovered from a human donor in a cohort sampled during active COVID-19. V usage is TRBV6-1 and J usage is TRBJ2-2; 13 nucleotides line up with TRBD2. The CDR3 reads CASSEVGLAGATGELFF. DNA for the CDR3: TGTGCCAGCAGTGAAGTCGGACTAGCGGGGGCAACCGGGGAGCTGTTTTTT.